This T cell receptor beta chain was captured in a study of cytomegalovirus exposure and HLA in healthy donors. PCR was performed using 60 Vbeta and 13 Jbeta primers. The assay was immunoSEQ multiplex PCR, and TCRdb's table has in-frame clones only and misses some. The top ten hold roughly 5% of the sample, which has approximately 170,000 clones, 75% seen once. Trimming shortened V by 6 bases and J by 2 bases, and 10 bases separated the two germline ends. Germline lookup yields CDR1 MNHEY and CDR2 SVGAGI. The CDR3 runs 13 residues. The TCR was taken from a male donor in good health and CMV-seronegative. This chain links TRBV6-5 with TRBJ1-2, with D possibly matching TRBD1 (6 bases). What was sequenced was PBMCs. CDR3 region: CASRGTLNYGYTF. The DNA for the CDR3 is TGTGCCAGCAGGGGGACACTCAACTATGGCTACACCTTC.